This TCR beta chain derives from a study of response to subunit inactivated influenza vaccine. General study results and limits: The authors suggested that few new T cells are recruited per seasonal influenza vaccination.

TCRdb analysed the RT-PCR reads with MiXCR anew, one entry per CDR3 protein. The table records about 480,000 distinct CDR3 sequences, approximately 13% of them present only once. This clonotype appeared many times. Its matching antigen is unknown. Sequences were derived from PBMCs from blood, sampled 45 days after vaccination. This receptor was taken from a man aged 50 to 60 who received an inactivated influenza vaccine.

CDR3 sequence (DNA): TGTGCCAGCAGCTTAGCAGGCCGTGGCTACACCTTC. This gives the protein CASSLAGRGYTF. The J gene is TRBJ1-2, the V gene TRBV7-2; D ambiguous. CDR3 length: 12 residues. Germline assignment: CDR1 SGHTA and CDR2 FQGNSA. The V end was cut by 0 bases, the J end by 7 bases, with 6 bases between.